This T cell receptor beta chain was identified in a study of blood T cell repertoires in COVID-19. Overall study context: PBMCs, B-cell-depleted T cells, or T cells were the source of the cDNA or gDNA that made up the material.

V lost 6 bases and J lost 2; bases outside the gene matches: 3. The CDR3 loop spans 13 amino acids. Per the authors' pipeline: Researchers report that nucleated cell counts were estimated from reference gene primer amplification. Some clones are missing from TCRdb's copy, which holds only in-frame ones; the method was immunoSEQ multiplex PCR. The DNA was the basis for D and trimming; V, J and clone size are from that table. The sample holds around 40,000 clones, 60% to 80% seen once. The receptor's source is an elderly woman with acute or convalescent COVID-19. The material sequenced was peripheral blood. The chain carries TRBV12-3 or TRBV12-4 and TRBJ2-5, with 7 bases aligning to TRBD2. Here the CDR3 reads CASSGRRQETQYF. The CDR3 DNA reads as TGTGCCAGCAGCGGGAGGAGGCAAGAGACCCAGTACTTC.